This entry lists 10 T cell receptor beta chains sequenced from one sample in a study of blood T cell repertoires in COVID-19. Clones were read by immunoSEQ multiplex PCR, and TCRdb kept only the in-frame ones, dropping some. The sample comprises hundreds of thousands of clones, around 90% of which are singletons, and approximately 0.25% rests with the top ten. Sequenced material: peripheral blood. Source of these receptors: a woman under 30 with acute or convalescent COVID-19.

This chain uses TRBV12-5 with TRBJ1-5; D uncertain. The germline V gene encodes CDR1 LGHNT and CDR2 FRNRAP. The V end lost 0 bases, the J end lost 8 bases, and 8 bases lay between the germline ends. This CDR3 region has 13 residues. Here the CDR3 reads CASGLVPGEPQHF. The CDR3 DNA reads as TGTGCTAGTGGTTTGGTTCCCGGGGAGCCCCAGCATTTT.

The chain links TRBV7-2 to TRBJ1-1; possibly TRBD1 for D (6 bases). The V gene's germline CDR1 is SGHTA and CDR2 FQGNSA. The CDR3 consists of 12 residues. The V end was cut by 5 bases, the J end by 7 bases, with 11 bases between. The CDR3 DNA follows: TGTGCCAGCAGCCCCCAGGGGAATGAAGCTTTCTTT. Translation: CASSPQGNEAFF.

The count of this clone is one. The V and J genes are TRBV6-4 and TRBJ1-2, with 7 bases identical to TRBD1. CDR1 and CDR2 from the germline V gene are MRHNA and SNTAGT. V shed 0 bases, J shed 8 bases, and the junction held 6 bases outside the gene matches. The CDR3 extends over 14 amino acids. DNA for the CDR3: TGTGCCAGCAGTGACTCGGGGACAGTTGGCGGCTACACCTTC. Translation gives CASSDSGTVGGYTF.

The gene calls are TRBV9 and TRBJ1-6; D call uncertain. The CDR3 spans 14 residues. Between the trimmed V and J ends, which lost 3 bases and 8 bases, there was a span of 12 bases. Germline assignment: CDR1 SGDLS and CDR2 YYNGEE. The CDR3 DNA follows: TGTGCCAGCAGCGAAGGGAGTACGGATTCACCCCTCCACTTT. This sequence encodes CASSEGSTDSPLHF.

The chain joins TRBV24-1 to TRBJ2-7; 11 bases fit TRBD1. From germline, CDR1 is KGHDR and CDR2 SFDVKD. Trimming at V came to 4 bases and at J to 6 bases, leaving 4 bases not matched to a gene. This CDR3 has 14 residues. In DNA, the CDR3 is TGTGCCACCAGTGACCGGGGACAGGGGGTCGAGCAGTACTTC. Encoded protein: CATSDRGQGVEQYF.

This rearrangement joins TRBV3-1 (or the pseudogene TRBV3-2) to TRBJ2-7; D might be TRBD2 (6 bases). The germline gives CDR1 LGHDT, CDR2 YNNKEL (reference sequence). This CDR3 region has 15 residues. Deletions cut 7 bases from V and 2 bases from J, with 18 bases between. CDR3 sequence (DNA): TGTGCCAGCACCCAGAGGGGACTCCCTACCTACGAGCAGTACTTC. Its protein is CASTQRGLPTYEQYF.

V usage is TRBV4-1 and J usage is TRBJ2-7, with 7 bases fitting TRBD2. There are 15 residues in the CDR3. Germline CDR1 MGHRA, CDR2 YSYEKL. V gave up 0 bases and J gave up 4 bases; unmatched junction bases: 6. CDR3 nucleotide sequence: TGCGCCAGCAGCCAAGATTCGGGGGGAAGTTACGAGCAGTACTTC. Its translation is CASSQDSGGSYEQYF.

The rearrangement uses TRBV9 and TRBJ1-2; weak D call: TRBD1 (5 bases). The V gene lost 3 bases and the J gene lost 2 bases, with 11 bases spanning the gap. Germline CDR1 SGDLS, CDR2 YYNGEE. There are 14 residues in the CDR3. In DNA, the CDR3 is TGTGCCAGCAGCGCCACAGGTTACAACTATGGCTACACCTTC. Translation: CASSATGYNYGYTF.

The J gene is TRBJ2-4, the V gene TRBV25-1; the match to TRBD1 covers 10 bases. CDR3 size: 17 residues. CDR1 and CDR2 from the germline V gene are MGHDK and SYGVNS. Germline trimming cut 2 bases from V and 8 bases from J; bases unmatched to any gene: 12. In DNA, the CDR3 is TGTGCCAGCAGTGAACTTCGACAGGGGGCATTGGGAGACATTCAGTACTTC. Translation gives CASSELRQGALGDIQYF.

V gene TRBV10-3 combines with J gene TRBJ1-1; TRBD1 is a possible D gene (6 bases). Trimming took 4 bases from V and 7 from J, leaving 16 bases between them. Germline loops: CDR1 ENHRY, CDR2 SYGVKD. This CDR3 has 14 residues. In nucleotides, the CDR3 is TGTGCCATCAGTGTCGAGGGGGGAGGGGGTGAAGCTTTCTTT. The encoded protein is CAISVEGGGGEAFF.